This TCR beta chain is drawn from a study of CD8+ T cells in alopecia areata. About the study: Tofacitinib therapy lasting 6 to 18 months was followed by 6 months off drug. Scoring of severity for treated patients was based on percentage of affected scalp area.

Note on this clone: Its target is not known.

Treatment denoted: oral pan-JAK inhibitor, 5-10 mg twice daily. Extraction and reverse transcription of RNA yielded cDNA as the sequencing template. Clones were read by immunoSEQ multiplex PCR, and TCRdb kept only the in-frame ones, dropping some. In the table there are roughly 200,000 clones, over 40% of which are singletons. Findings and caveats of the study: Treatment with tofacitinib significantly lowered scalp clonality and reduced expanded CD8+ clones among the top 100. TCRs were shared less clearly across patients than in mice, possibly for HLA-related reasons.

Sequenced here: CD4+ T cells sorted from blood, sampled at roughly week 36, from a patient treated with tofacitinib. This TCR was sampled from a human donor with alopecia areata.

The CDR3 sequence: CASSQSGHPKNIQYF. Here the CDR3 DNA reads TGTGCCAGCAGCCAATCGGGACATCCCAAAAACATTCAGTACTTC. This sequence joins TRBV7-9 and TRBJ2-4, with a possible D match to TRBD1 (6 bases). The V end lost 5 bases, the J end lost 2 bases, and 13 bases lay between the germline ends. The V gene's germline CDR1 is SEHNR and CDR2 FQNEAQ (reference sequence). The CDR3 length is 15 residues. The entire variable domain, with the rest obtained from reference TRBV7-9 and TRBJ2-4, is as follows: DTGVSQNPRHKITKRGQNVTFRCDPISEHNRLYWYRQTLGQGPEFLTYFQNEAQLEKSRLLSDRFSAERPKGSFSTLEIQRTEQGDSAMYLCASSQSGHPKNIQYFGAGTRLSVL.